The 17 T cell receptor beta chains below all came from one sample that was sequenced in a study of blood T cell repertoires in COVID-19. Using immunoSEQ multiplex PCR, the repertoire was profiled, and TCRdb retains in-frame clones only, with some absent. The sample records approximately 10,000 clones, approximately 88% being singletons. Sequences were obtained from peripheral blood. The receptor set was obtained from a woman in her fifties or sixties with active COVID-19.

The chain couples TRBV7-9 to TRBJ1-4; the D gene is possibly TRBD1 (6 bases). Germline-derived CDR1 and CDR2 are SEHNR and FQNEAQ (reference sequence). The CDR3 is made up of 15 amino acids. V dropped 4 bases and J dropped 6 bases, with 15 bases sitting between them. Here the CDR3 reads CASSWQGSDYEKLFF. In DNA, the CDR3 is TGTGCCAGCAGCTGGCAGGGGTCAGATTATGAAAAACTGTTTTTT.

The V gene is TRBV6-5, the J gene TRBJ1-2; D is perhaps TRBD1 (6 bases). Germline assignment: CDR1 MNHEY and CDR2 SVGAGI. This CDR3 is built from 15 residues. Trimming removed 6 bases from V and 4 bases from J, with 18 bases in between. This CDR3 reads CASSSSGAGSYGYTF. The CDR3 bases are TGTGCCAGCAGCTCCTCAGGGGCAGGGAGCTATGGCTACACCTTC.

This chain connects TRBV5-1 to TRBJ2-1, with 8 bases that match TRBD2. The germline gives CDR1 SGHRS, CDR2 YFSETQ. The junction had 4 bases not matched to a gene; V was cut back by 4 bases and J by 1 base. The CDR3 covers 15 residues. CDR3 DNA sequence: TGCGCCAGCAGCAGAACTAGCGGTTCCTACAATGAGCAGTTCTTC. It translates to CASSRTSGSYNEQFF.

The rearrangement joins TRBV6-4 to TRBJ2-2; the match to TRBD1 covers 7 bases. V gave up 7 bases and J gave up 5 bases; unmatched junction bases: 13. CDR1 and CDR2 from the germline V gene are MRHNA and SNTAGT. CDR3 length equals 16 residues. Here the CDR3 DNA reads TGTGCCAGCAAGGACCCGGGCCAGGGGGAAACCGGGGAGCTGTTTTTT. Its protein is CASKDPGQGETGELFF.

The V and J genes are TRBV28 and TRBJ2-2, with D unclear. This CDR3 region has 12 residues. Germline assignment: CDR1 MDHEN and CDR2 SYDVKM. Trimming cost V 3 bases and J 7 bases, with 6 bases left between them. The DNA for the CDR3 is TGTGCCAGCAGTTTGGCCAACGGGGAGCTGTTTTTT. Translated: CASSLANGELFF.

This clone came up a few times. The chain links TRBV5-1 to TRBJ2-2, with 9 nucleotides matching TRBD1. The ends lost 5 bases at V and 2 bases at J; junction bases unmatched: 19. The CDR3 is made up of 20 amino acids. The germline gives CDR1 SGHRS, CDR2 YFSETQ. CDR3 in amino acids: CASRRGTGSSAITNTGELFF. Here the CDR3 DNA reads TGCGCCAGCAGACGAGGGACAGGGTCGTCGGCCATTACAAACACCGGGGAGCTGTTTTTT.

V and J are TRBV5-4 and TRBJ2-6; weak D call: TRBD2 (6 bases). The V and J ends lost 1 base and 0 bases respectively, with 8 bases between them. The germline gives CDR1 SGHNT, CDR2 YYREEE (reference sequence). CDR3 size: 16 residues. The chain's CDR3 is CASSLRRASGANVLTF. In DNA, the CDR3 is TGTGCCAGCAGCTTGCGGAGGGCCTCTGGGGCCAACGTCCTGACTTTC.

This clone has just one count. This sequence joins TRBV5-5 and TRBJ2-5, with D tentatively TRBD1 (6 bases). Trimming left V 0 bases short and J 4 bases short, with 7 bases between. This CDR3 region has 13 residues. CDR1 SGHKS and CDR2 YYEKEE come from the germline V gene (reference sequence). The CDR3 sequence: CASSLGRGETQYF. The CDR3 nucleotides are TGTGCCAGCAGCTTGGGCAGGGGAGAGACCCAGTACTTC.

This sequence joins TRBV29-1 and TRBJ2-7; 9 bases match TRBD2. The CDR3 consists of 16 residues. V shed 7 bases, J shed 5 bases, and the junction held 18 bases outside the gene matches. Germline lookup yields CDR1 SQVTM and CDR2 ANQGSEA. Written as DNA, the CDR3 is TGCAGCGCTGGCGGAGCGGGAGGCGTCGGGGTCGACGAGCAGTACTTC. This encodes CSAGGAGGVGVDEQYF.

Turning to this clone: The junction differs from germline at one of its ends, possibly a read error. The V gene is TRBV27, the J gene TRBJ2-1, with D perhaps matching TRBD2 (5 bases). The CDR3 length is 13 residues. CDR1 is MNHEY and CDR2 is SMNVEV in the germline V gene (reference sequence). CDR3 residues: CASSLEGYTEQFF. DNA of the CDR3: TGTGCCAGCAGTTTAGAGGGCTACACTGAGCAGTTCTTC.

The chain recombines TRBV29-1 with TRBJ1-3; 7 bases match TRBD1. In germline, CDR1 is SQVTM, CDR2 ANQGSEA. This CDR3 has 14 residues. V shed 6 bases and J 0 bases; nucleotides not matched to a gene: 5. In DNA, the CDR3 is TGCAGCGTCAAACAGGGGAGCTCTGGAAACACCATATATTTT. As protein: CSVKQGSSGNTIYF.

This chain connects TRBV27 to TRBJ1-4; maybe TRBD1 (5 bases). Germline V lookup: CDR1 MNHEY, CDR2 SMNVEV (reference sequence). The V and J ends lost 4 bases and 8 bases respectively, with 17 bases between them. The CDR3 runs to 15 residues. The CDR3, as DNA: TGTGCCAGCAGTTCCAGGACATTTAGGGGCGAAAAACTGTTTTTT. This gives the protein CASSSRTFRGEKLFF.

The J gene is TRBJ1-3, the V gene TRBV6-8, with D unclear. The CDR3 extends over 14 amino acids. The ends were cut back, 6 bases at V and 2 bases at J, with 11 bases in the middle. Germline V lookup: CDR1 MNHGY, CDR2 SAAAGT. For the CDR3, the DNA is TGTGCCAGCAGGGGCAGCCAGACTGGAAACACCATATATTTT. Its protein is CASRGSQTGNTIYF.

CDR3 loop: CASSMIQKHSGNTIYF. In DNA form, the CDR3 reads TGTGCCAGTAGTATGATTCAGAAACACTCTGGAAACACCATATATTTT. The chain uses TRBV19 and TRBJ1-3; no definite D call. Trimming took off 3 bases at V and 0 bases at J, with 12 bases between the two ends. Germline V gene sequence: CDR1 LNHDA, CDR2 SQIVND (reference sequence). The CDR3 has 16 residues.

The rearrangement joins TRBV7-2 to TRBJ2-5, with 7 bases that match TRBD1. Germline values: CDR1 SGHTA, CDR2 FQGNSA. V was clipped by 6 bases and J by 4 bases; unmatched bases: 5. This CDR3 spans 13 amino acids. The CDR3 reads CASRLNRGETQYF. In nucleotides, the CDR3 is TGTGCCAGCAGACTTAACAGGGGAGAGACCCAGTACTTC.

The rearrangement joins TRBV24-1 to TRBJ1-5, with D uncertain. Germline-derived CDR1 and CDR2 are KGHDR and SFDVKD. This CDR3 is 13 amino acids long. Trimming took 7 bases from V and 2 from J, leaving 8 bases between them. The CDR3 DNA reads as TGTGCCACCAGGACTGTTGGCAATCAGCCCCAGCATTTT. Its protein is CATRTVGNQPQHF.

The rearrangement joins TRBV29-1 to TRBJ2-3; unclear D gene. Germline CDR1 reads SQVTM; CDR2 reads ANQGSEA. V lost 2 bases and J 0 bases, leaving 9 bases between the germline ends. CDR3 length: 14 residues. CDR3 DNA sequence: TGCAGCGTTGAACGGCGAGCGAGCACAGATACGCAGTATTTT. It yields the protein CSVERRASTDTQYF.